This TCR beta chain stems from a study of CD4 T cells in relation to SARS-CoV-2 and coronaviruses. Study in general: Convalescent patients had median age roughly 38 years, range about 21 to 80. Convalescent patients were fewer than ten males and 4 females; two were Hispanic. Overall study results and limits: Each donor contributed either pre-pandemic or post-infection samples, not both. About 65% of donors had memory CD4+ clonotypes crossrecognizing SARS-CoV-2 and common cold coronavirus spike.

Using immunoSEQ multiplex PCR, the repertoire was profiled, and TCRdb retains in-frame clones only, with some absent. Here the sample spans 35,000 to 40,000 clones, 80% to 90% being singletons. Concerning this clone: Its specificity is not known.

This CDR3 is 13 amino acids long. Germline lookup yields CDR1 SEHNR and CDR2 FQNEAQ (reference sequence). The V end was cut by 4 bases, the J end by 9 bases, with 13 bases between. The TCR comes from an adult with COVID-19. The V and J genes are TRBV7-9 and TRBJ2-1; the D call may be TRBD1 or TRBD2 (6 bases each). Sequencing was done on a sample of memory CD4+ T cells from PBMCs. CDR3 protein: CASSSGAGGEQFF. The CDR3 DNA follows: TGTGCCAGCAGCTCGGGGGCCGGGGGTGAGCAGTTCTTC.